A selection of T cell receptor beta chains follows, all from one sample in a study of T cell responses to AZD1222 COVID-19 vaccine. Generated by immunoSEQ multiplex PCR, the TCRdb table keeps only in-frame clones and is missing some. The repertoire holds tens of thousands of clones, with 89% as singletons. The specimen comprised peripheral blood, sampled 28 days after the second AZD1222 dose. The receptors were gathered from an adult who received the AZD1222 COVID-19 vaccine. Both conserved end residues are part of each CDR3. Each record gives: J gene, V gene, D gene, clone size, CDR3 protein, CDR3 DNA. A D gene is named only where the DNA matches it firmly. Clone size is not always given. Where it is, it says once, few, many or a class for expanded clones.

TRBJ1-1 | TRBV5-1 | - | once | CASSNWGPDEAFF | TGCGCCAGCAGCAACTGGGGCCCCGATGAAGCTTTCTTT
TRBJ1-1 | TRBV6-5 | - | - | CASSGGRNTEAFF | TGTGCCAGCAGCGGAGGGAGGAACACTGAAGCTTTCTTT
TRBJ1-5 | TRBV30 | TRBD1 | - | CASSTGGQPQHF | TGTGCCTCCTCAACAGGGGGACAGCCCCAGCATTTT
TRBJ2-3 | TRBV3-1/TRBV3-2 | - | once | CASSQVDTQYF | TGTGCCAGCAGCCAGGTAGATACGCAGTATTTT
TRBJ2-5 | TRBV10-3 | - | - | CAINTEGEETQYF | TGTGCCATCAATACGGAGGGAGAAGAGACCCAGTACTTC
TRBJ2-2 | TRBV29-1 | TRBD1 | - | CSVEGRDRAATGELFF | TGCAGCGTTGAAGGTCGGGACAGGGCTGCCACCGGGGAGCTGTTTTTT
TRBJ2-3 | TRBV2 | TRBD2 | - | CASSGLAGGTDTQYF | TGTGCCAGCAGTGGACTAGCGGGGGGCACAGATACGCAGTATTTT
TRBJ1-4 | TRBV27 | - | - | CASSRTTRVVNEKLFF | TGTGCCAGCAGCCGAACCACCAGGGTGGTAAATGAAAAACTGTTTTTT
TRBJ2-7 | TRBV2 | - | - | CASTPGHAPPYEQYF | TGTGCCAGCACACCCGGACATGCACCGCCCTACGAGCAGTACTTC
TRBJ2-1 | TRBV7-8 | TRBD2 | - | CASSSGLAGGYNEQFF | TGTGCCAGCAGCTCCGGACTAGCGGGGGGTTACAATGAGCAGTTCTTC
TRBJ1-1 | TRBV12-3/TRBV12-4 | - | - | CASSLGRGTEAFF | TGTGCCAGCAGTCTGGGCCGTGGGACTGAAGCTTTCTTT
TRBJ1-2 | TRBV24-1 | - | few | CATSDRTEGGYYGYTF | TGTGCCACCAGTGATCGGACCGAGGGGGGCTACTATGGCTACACCTTC
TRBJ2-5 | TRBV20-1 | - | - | CSASPNMGTQYF | TGCAGTGCTAGTCCCAACATGGGGACCCAGTACTTC
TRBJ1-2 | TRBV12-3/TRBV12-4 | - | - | CASSLMAVGYTF | TGTGCCAGCAGTTTAATGGCGGTGGGCTACACCTTC
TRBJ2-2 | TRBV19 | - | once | CASTLPRGIGFAGELFF | TGTGCCAGTACCCTGCCAAGGGGGATCGGGTTCGCCGGGGAGCTGTTTTTT
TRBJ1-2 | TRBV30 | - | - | CAWSVRRGRANYGYTF | TGTGCCTGGAGTGTAAGGAGGGGCAGGGCTAACTATGGCTACACCTTC
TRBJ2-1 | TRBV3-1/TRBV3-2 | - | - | CASSQGPSNEQFF | TGTGCCAGCAGCCAAGGGCCCTCCAATGAGCAGTTCTTC
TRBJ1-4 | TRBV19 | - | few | CASKSILGTDEKLFF | TGTGCCAGTAAATCGATTCTCGGGACGGATGAAAAACTGTTTTTT
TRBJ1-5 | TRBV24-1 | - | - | CATSGINQPQHF | TGTGCCACCAGTGGAATCAATCAGCCCCAGCATTTT
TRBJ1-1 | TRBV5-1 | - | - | CASSRGSMNTEAFF | TGCGCCAGCAGCAGGGGCAGTATGAACACTGAAGCTTTCTTT
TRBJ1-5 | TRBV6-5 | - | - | CASGRPYSNQPQHF | TGTGCCAGCGGAAGGCCGTATAGCAATCAGCCCCAGCATTTT
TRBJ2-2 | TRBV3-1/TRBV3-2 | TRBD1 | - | CASSTGFPGELFF | TGTGCCAGCTCGACAGGGTTCCCCGGGGAGCTGTTTTTT
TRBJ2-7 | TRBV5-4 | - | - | CASNLGAFSYEQYF | TGTGCCAGCAACTTGGGCGCATTCTCCTACGAGCAGTACTTC
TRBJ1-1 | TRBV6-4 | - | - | CASSISGGPDTEAFF | TGTGCCAGCAGTATCTCTGGGGGGCCCGACACTGAAGCTTTCTTT
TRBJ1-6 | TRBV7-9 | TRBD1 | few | CASSFRTGMSPLHF | TGTGCCAGCAGCTTCCGGACAGGGATGTCACCCCTCCACTTT
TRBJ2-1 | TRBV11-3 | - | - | CASSLTPNEQFF | TGTGCCAGCAGCCTTACCCCCAATGAGCAGTTCTTC
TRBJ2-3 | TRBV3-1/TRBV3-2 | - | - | CASSKTGTDTQYF | TGTGCCAGCAGCAAAACAGGGACAGATACGCAGTATTTT
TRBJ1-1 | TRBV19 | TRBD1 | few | CASSSDRLNTEAFF | TGTGCCAGTAGTTCGGACAGGCTAAACACTGAAGCTTTCTTT
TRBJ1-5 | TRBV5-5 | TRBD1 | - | CASRTTGGDQPQHF | TGTGCCAGCAGAACGACAGGGGGGGATCAGCCCCAGCATTTT
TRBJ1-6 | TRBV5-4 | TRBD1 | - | CASSFGTGANNSPLHF | TGTGCCAGCAGCTTCGGGACAGGGGCTAATAATTCACCCCTCCACTTT
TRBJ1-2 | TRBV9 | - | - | CASSAGRDYGYTF | TGTGCCAGCAGCGCGGGACGAGACTATGGCTACACCTTC
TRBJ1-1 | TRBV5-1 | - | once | CASSIDMNTEAFF | TGCGCCAGCAGTATAGACATGAACACTGAAGCTTTCTTT
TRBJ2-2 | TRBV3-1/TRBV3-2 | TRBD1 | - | CASSVRTGRNTGELFF | TGTGCCAGCAGCGTCCGGACAGGGAGAAACACCGGGGAGCTGTTTTTT
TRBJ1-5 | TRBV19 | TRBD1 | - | CASTPLTGDGNQPQHF | TGTGCCAGTACCCCATTAACAGGGGATGGCAATCAGCCCCAGCATTTT
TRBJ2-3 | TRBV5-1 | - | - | CASRGPSDTQYF | TGCGCCAGCAGGGGTCCGTCAGATACGCAGTATTTT
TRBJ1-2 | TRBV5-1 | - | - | CASSSREGRDYGYTF | TGCGCCAGCAGCTCGAGGGAGGGGCGCGACTATGGCTACACCTTC
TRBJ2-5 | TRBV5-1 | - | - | CASSAGLPKETQYF | TGCGCCAGCAGCGCCGGACTGCCAAAAGAGACCCAGTACTTC
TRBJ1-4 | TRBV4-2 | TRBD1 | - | CASSLSTGAYEKLFF | TGTGCCAGCAGCCTCTCGACAGGGGCATATGAAAAACTGTTTTTT
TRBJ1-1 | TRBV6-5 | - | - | CASSSTQGGRLGLAFF | TGTGCCAGCAGTTCTACCCAGGGAGGGAGATTAGGTCTAGCTTTCTTT
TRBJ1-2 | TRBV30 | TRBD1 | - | CAWTGQGYGYTF | TGTGCCTGGACGGGACAGGGATATGGCTACACCTTC
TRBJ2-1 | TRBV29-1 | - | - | CSVPGYNEQFF | TGCAGCGTTCCAGGGTACAATGAGCAGTTCTTC
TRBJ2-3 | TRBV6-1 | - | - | CASSWGSVGTDTQYF | TGTGCCAGCAGCTGGGGGAGTGTAGGGACAGATACGCAGTATTTT
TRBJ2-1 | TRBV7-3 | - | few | CASSSRGDSYNEQFF | TGTGCCAGCAGCTCGAGGGGAGACTCCTACAATGAGCAGTTCTTC
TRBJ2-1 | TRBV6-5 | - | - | CASRTTGRHEQFF | TGTGCCAGCAGGACGACAGGGAGGCATGAGCAGTTCTTC
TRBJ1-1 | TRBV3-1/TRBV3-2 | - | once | CASSQGLNKGRTEAFF | TGTGCCAGCAGCCAAGGCCTCAACAAGGGTAGGACTGAAGCTTTCTTT
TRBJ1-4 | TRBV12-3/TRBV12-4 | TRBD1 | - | CASSGQGAVSLFF | TGTGCCAGCTCTGGACAGGGGGCAGTCAGTCTGTTTTTT
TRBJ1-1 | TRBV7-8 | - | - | CASSLLAGPGEAFF | TGTGCCAGCAGCTTATTAGCCGGTCCAGGGGAAGCTTTCTTT